Each of the 9 T cell receptor beta chains below was sequenced from the same sample in a study of shared clonotypes between healthy human individuals. Naive CD8 cells lacked CD45RO, underwent positive selection for CCR7 and left out terminally differentiated effector memory CD45RA+ cells. Sequencing used immunoSEQ multiplex PCR; TCRdb keeps in-frame clones, though not all of them. This table holds about 2 million clones, about 95% found once. The sample was naive CD8+ T cells sorted from blood. The receptors shown here come from a man between 18 and 35 years old in good health.

The J gene is TRBJ2-3, the V gene TRBV2; D is perhaps TRBD2 (7 bases). V was cut by 4 bases and J by 3 bases, with 17 bases left in between. CDR1 is SNHLY and CDR2 is FYNNEI in the germline V gene. The length of the CDR3 is 16 residues. The DNA for the CDR3 is TGTGCCAGCAGTGTTTTACAGGGAGGGGAGACAGATACGCAGTATTTT. It yields the protein CASSVLQGGETDTQYF.

This clone was seen once. V and J are TRBV9 and TRBJ2-1; no reliable D call. Germline values: CDR1 SGDLS, CDR2 YYNGEE. The CDR3 has 15 residues. V lost 3 bases to trimming and J lost 1 base, with 11 bases between them. CDR3 in DNA: TGTGCCAGCAGCGCTCGCGTGCTATCCTACAATGAGCAGTTCTTC. It translates to CASSARVLSYNEQFF. The full variable domain, its missing parts supplied by reference TRBV9 and TRBJ2-1, is DSGVTQTPKHLITATGQRVTLRCSPRSGDLSVYWYQQSLDQGLQFLIQYYNGEERAKGNILERFSAQQFPDLHSELNLSSLELGDSALYFCASSARVLSYNEQFFGPGTRLTVL.

The CDR3, as DNA: TGTGCCAGCAGCCAAGACGGGGAGAACACCGGGGAGCTGTTTTTT. It codes for CASSQDGENTGELFF. The chain uses TRBV4-2 and TRBJ2-2; TRBD2 is a possible D gene (5 bases). CDR3 length: 15 residues. CDR1 and CDR2 (germline): LGHNA, YNFKEQ. Trimming removed 0 bases from V and 1 base from J, with 6 bases in between.

As regards this clone: The same CDR3 arises from other DNA sequences in this sample as well. This chain connects TRBV5-1 to TRBJ2-3; D call uncertain. The CDR3 loop spans 14 amino acids. V lost 0 bases to trimming and J lost 0 bases, with 5 bases between them. The germline gives CDR1 SGHRS, CDR2 YFSETQ. CDR3 amino acids: CASSLAGSTDTQYF. CDR3 sequence (DNA): TGCGCCAGCAGCTTGGCGGGTAGCACAGATACGCAGTATTTT. Using reference TRBV5-1 and TRBJ2-3 for the parts outside the CDR3, the full variable domain is KAGVTQTPRYLIKTRGQQVTLSCSPISGHRSVSWYQQTPGQGLQFLFEYFSETQRNKGNFPGRFSGRQFSNSRSEMNVSTLELGDSALYLCASSLAGSTDTQYFGPGTRLTVL.

The chain recombines TRBV5-1 with TRBJ1-2; D ambiguous. Trimming pared 0 bases from V and 5 bases from J, leaving 8 bases between. Germline CDR1 SGHRS, CDR2 YFSETQ. This CDR3 is 13 amino acids long. This CDR3 is CASSLEKQYGYTF. The CDR3 bases are TGCGCCAGCAGCTTGGAAAAACAGTATGGCTACACCTTC.

The V call is TRBV19, the J call TRBJ2-7, with 9 positions matching TRBD1. The V gene's germline CDR1 is LNHDA and CDR2 SQIVND (reference sequence). The CDR3 covers 16 residues. The V segment lost 4 bases and the J segment 3 bases; nucleotides outside the gene matches: 10. The CDR3 coding sequence is TGTGCCAGTAGTACCCTGACAGGGGGGACTTACTACGAGCAGTACTTC. Translating it yields CASSTLTGGTYYEQYF.

This clone appeared once. J is TRBJ2-3 and V is TRBV28; the match to TRBD2 covers 10 bases. The CDR3 runs to 18 residues. Trimming removed 5 bases from V and 2 bases from J; junction bases left unmatched: 13. Germline V gene sequence: CDR1 MDHEN, CDR2 SYDVKM. The CDR3 here is CASSPGLAARAFTDTQYF. CDR3 sequence (DNA): TGTGCCAGCAGTCCCGGACTAGCGGCGCGGGCCTTCACAGATACGCAGTATTTT. Drawing the rest from reference TRBV28 and TRBJ2-3, the complete variable domain is DVKVTQSSRYLVKRTGEKVFLECVQDMDHENMFWYRQDPGLGLRLIYFSYDVKMKEKGDIPEGYSVSREKKERFSLILESASTNQTSMYLCASSPGLAARAFTDTQYFGPGTRLTVL.

The rearrangement uses TRBV29-1 and TRBJ2-1, with 7 nucleotides matching TRBD2. V shed 3 bases, J shed 2 bases, and the junction held 4 bases outside the gene matches. This CDR3 contains 14 residues. The germline V gene encodes CDR1 SQVTM and CDR2 ANQGSEA. CDR3 loop: CSVEGAGPYNEQFF. The CDR3, as DNA: TGCAGCGTTGAGGGAGCGGGGCCCTACAATGAGCAGTTCTTC.

The chain employs TRBV27 and TRBJ2-7, with 7 bases matching TRBD1. V was pared by 9 bases and J by 3 bases, with 5 bases of the junction left unmatched. CDR1 and CDR2 (germline): MNHEY, SMNVEV (reference sequence). The CDR3 is 12 amino acids. CDR3 loop: CASRDSLYEQYF. In DNA form, the CDR3 reads TGTGCCAGTCGGGACAGTCTCTACGAGCAGTACTTC.